This entry features one T cell receptor (beta chain) sequence. The repertoire was sequenced with immunoSEQ multiplex PCR; TCRdb's copy has only in-frame clones and lacks some. The sample includes about 160,000 clones, 70% to 90% of them seen just once. The record originates from a study of blood T cell repertoires in COVID-19. Study-level background: The cDNA or gDNA used as material had been derived from T cells, B-cell-depleted T cells, or PBMCs.

Germline CDR1 MGHDK, CDR2 SYGVNS. V lost 6 bases and J 5 bases, leaving 11 bases between the germline ends. This CDR3 is 14 amino acids long. V is TRBV25-1 and J is TRBJ1-6, with D possibly TRBD1 on 6 matching bases. Input material: peripheral blood. The TCR sequence derives from an older woman with COVID-19, enrolled during active disease. The CDR3 bases are TGTGCCAGCAGCCTAGGGGGGGATAATTCACCCCTCCACTTT. It specifies CASSLGGDNSPLHF.